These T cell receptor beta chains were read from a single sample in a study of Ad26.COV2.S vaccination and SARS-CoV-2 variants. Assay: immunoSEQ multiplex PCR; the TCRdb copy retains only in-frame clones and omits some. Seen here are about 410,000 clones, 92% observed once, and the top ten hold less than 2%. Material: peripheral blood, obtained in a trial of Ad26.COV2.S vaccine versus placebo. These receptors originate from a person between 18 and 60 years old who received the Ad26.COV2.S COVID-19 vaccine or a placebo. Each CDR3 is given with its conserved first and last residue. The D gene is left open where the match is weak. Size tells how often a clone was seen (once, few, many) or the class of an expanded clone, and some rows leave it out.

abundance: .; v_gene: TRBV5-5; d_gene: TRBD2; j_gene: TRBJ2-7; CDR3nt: TGTGCCAGCACCTTCGGGGAATTACTAGCGGGGCGCCGAACCCAATACTTC; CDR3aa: CASTFGELLAGRRTQYF
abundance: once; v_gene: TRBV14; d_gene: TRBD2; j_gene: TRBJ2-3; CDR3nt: TGTGCCAGCAGCCAATTGACTAGCGGCTTTAGCACAGATACGCAGTATTTT; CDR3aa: CASSQLTSGFSTDTQYF
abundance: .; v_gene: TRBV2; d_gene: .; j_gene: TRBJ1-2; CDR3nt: TGTGCCAGCAGTGAGAATGGCGTTCGCGCTGGGGACGGTGACGGTGGCTACACCTTC; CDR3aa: CASSENGVRAGDGDGGYTF
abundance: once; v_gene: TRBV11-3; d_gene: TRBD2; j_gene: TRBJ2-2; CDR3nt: TGTGCCAGCACTCCGCGGCGGGGGGGCGTCGGGGAGCTGTTTTTT; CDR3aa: CASTPRRGGVGELFF
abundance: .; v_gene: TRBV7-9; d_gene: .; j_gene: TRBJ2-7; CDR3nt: TGTGCCAGCAGCTTAGGGGTTTCCTACGAGCAGTACTTC; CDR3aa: CASSLGVSYEQYF
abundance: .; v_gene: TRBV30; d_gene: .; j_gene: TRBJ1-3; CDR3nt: TGTGCCTGGACGGGCTGGGTCTCTGGAAACACCATATATTTT; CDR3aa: CAWTGWVSGNTIYF
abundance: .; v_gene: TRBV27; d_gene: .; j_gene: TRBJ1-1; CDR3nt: TGTGCCAGCAGTTTGGTCTTGGGCGGGACGGAAGCTTTCTTT; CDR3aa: CASSLVLGGTEAFF
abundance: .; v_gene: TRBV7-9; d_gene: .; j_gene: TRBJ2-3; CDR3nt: TGTGCCAGCAGCTTAGCGCATAGCACAGATACGCAGTATTTT; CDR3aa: CASSLAHSTDTQYF
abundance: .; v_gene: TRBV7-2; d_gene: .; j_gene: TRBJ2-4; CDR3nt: TGTGCCAGCAGCTCTGACGCACAAAACATTCAGTACTTC; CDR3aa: CASSSDAQNIQYF
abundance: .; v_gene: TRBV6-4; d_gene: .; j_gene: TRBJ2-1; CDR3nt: TGTGCCAGCAGTGACCCCGGGGGTTCAGCCTACAATGAGCAGTTCTTC; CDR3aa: CASSDPGGSAYNEQFF
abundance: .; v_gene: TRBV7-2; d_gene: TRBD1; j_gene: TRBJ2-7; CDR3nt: TGTGCCAGCAGCTTGGGGGCCAGGGGGTTAAGCTCCTACGAGCAGTACTTC; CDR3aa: CASSLGARGLSSYEQYF
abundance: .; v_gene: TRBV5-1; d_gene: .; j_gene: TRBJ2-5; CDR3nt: TGCGCCAGCAGCCCGGGTGTGGGGGAGACCCAGTACTTC; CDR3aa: CASSPGVGETQYF
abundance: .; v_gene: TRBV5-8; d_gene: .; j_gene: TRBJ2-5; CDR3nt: TGTGCCAGCAGCCCGGAGGGCGCCAATTGGGAGACCCAGTACTTC; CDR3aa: CASSPEGANWETQYF
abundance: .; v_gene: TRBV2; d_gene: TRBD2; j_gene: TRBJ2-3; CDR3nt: TGTGCCATCGGGACTAGCGGCTTACCCACAGATACGCAGTATTTT; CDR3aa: CAIGTSGLPTDTQYF
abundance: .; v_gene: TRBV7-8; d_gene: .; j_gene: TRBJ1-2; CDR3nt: TGTGCCAGCAGCTTAGCGCATTCCTATGGCTACACCTTC; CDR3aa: CASSLAHSYGYTF
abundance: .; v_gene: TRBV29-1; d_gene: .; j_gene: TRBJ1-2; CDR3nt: TGCAGCGTTGTTCCTGACGATTATGGCTACACCTTC; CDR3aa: CSVVPDDYGYTF
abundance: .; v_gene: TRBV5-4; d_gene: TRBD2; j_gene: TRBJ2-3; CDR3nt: TGTGCCAGCAGCCCCGGGGGGGCCAGCACAGATACGCAGTATTTT; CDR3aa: CASSPGGASTDTQYF
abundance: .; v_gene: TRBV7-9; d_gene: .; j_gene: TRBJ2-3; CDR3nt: TGTGCCAGCAGCTGGGGGGCAGATACGCAGTATTTT; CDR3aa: CASSWGADTQYF
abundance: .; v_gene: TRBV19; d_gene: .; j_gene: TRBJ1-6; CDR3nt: TGTGCCAGTAGTATTTATGGTTCACCCCTCCACTTT; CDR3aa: CASSIYGSPLHF
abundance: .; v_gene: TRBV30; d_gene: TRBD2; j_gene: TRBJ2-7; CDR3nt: TGTGCCTGGAGTAGCGGGGTCGAGCAGTACTTC; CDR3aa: CAWSSGVEQYF
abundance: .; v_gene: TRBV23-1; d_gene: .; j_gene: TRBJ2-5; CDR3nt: TGCGCCAGCAGTCAATCGTCTGCAGAAGAGACCCAGTACTTC; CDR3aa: CASSQSSAEETQYF
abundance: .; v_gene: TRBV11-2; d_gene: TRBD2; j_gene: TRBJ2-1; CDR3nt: TGTGCCAGCAGCTACGGACTAGCGGGGGGTCATGAGCAGTTCTTC; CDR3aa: CASSYGLAGGHEQFF
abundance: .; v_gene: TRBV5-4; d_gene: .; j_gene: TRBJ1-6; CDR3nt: TGTGCCAGCAGCTCCGGGCCCCAGGGTAGTAATTCACCCCTCCACTTT; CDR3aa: CASSSGPQGSNSPLHF
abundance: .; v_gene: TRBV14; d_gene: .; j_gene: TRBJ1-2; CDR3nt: TGTGCCAGCAGCCAAGTATCCGGACTTAACTATGGCTACACCTTC; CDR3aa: CASSQVSGLNYGYTF
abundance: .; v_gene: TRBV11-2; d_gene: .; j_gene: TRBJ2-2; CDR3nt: TGTGCCAGCAGCTTAGATCTTGGGTGGGCAGTGCACACCGGGGAGCTGTTTTTT; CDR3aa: CASSLDLGWAVHTGELFF
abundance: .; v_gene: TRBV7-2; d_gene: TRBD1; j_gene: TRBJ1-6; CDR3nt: TGTGCCAGCAGCTTATGGGACAGGGCGTACTATAATTCACCCCTCCACTTT; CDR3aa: CASSLWDRAYYNSPLHF
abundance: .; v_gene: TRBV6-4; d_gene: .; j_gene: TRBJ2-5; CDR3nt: TGTGCCAGGCCCGCCGGGGGGCAGGGCCACCAAGAGACCCAGTACTTC; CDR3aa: CARPAGGQGHQETQYF
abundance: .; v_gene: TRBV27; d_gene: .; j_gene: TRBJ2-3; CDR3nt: TGTGCCAGCACTTTTTTCGGGGAGTACCCAGATACGCAGTATTTT; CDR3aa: CASTFFGEYPDTQYF
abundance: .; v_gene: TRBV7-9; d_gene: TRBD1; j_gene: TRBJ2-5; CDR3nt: TGTGCCAGCAGTCGCCAGAGCAGGGGGCTTCAAGAGACCCAGTACTTC; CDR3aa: CASSRQSRGLQETQYF
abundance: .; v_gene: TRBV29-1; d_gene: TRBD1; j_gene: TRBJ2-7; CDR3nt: TGCAGCGCCCGGGACAGGATAAATTACGAGCAGTACTTC; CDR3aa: CSARDRINYEQYF
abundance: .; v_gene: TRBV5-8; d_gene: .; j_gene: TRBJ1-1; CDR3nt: TGTGCCAGCACCCTATGGGGGGGTGAGAACACTGAAGCTTTCTTT; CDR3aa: CASTLWGGENTEAFF
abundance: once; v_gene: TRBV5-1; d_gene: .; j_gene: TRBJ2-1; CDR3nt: TGCGCCAGCAGCTTGGTCGGGGACAACTACAATGAGCAGTTCTTC; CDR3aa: CASSLVGDNYNEQFF
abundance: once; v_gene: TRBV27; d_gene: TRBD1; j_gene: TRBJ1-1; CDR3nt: TGTGCCAGCAAGTGGACAGGGAACACTGAAGCTTTCTTT; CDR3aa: CASKWTGNTEAFF
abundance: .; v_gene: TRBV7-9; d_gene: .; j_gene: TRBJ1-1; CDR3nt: TGTGCCAGCAGCTTAAAGCGGAACACTGAAGCTTTCTTT; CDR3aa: CASSLKRNTEAFF
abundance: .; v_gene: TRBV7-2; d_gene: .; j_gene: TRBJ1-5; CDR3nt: TGTGCCAGCAAACGGACAGGCAATCAGCCCCAGCATTTT; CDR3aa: CASKRTGNQPQHF
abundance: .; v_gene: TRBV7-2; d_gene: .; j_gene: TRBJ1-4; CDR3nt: TGTGCCAGCAGCTTAGGCGGTGGACAGCTCGAAAAACTGTTTTTT; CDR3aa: CASSLGGGQLEKLFF
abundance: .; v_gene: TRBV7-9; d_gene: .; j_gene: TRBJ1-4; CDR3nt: TGTGCCAGCAGCCCCACCACAGGGTCTGAAAAACTGTTTTTT; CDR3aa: CASSPTTGSEKLFF
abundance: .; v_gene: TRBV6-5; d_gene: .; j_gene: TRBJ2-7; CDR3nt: TGTGCCAGTGGCAGGTCTAGGGGCCTCTACGAGCAGTACTTC; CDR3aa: CASGRSRGLYEQYF
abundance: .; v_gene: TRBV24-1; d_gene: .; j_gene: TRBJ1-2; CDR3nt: TGTGCCACCAGTGATCAAGACACCAACTATGGCTACACCTTC; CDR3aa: CATSDQDTNYGYTF
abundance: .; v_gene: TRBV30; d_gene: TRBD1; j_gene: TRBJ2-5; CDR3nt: TGTGCCTGGAGTAGGGACAGGGGATTTGGAGAGACCCAGTACTTC; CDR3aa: CAWSRDRGFGETQYF
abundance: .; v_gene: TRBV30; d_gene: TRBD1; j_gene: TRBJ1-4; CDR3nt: TGTGCCTGGAGTGGACAGGGAAGTGAAAAACTGTTTTTT; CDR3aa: CAWSGQGSEKLFF
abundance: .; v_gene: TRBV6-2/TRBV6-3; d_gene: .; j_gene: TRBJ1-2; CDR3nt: TGTGCCAGCAGTTTTGCGGGACTCTATGGCTACACCTTC; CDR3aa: CASSFAGLYGYTF
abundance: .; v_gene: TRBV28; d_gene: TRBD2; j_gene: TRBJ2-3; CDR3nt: TGTGCCAGCAGCAGGACTAGCGGGGGGCTAGATACGCAGTATTTT; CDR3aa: CASSRTSGGLDTQYF
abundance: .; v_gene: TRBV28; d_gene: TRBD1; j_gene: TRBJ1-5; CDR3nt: TGTGCCAGCAGTTTTGGACAGGGGTCGTGGAGCAATCAGCCCCAGCATTTT; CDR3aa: CASSFGQGSWSNQPQHF
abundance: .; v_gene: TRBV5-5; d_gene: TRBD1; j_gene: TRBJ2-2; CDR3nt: TGTGCCAGCAGCTTGGTTTGGGAGGGACAGGGGGCCGGGGAGCTGTTTTTT; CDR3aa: CASSLVWEGQGAGELFF
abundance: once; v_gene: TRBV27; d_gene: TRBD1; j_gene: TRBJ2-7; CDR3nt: TGTGCCAGCACCAAACAGGGGGTGAACTCCTACGAGCAGTACTTC; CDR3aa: CASTKQGVNSYEQYF
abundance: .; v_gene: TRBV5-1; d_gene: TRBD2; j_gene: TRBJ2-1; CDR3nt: TGCGCCAGCAGCTTGCGAATGGCGGGGGACCCTAGGAATGAGCAGTTCTTC; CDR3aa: CASSLRMAGDPRNEQFF
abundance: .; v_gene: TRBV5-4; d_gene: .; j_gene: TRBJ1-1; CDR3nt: TGTGCCAGCAGCCCCCGGAACACTGAAGCTTTCTTT; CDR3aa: CASSPRNTEAFF
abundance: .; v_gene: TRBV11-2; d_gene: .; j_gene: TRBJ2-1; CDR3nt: TGTGCCAGCAGCTTAGGGGGTGAGGAGTTCTTC; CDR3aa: CASSLGGEEFF
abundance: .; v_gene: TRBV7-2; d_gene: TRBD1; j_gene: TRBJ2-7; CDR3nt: TGTGCCAGCAGCCCGGTAAACAGGGGAGCAGGCGAGCAGTACTTC; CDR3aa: CASSPVNRGAGEQYF
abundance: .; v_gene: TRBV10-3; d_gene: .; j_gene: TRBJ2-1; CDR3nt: TGTGCCAGCGGGTTAGACTCCTACAATGAGCAGTTCTTC; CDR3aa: CASGLDSYNEQFF
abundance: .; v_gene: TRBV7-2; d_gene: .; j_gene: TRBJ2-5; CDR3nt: TGTGCCAGCGGGGAGACCCAGTACTTC; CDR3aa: CASGETQYF
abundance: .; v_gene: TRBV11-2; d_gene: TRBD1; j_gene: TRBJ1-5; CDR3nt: TGTGCCAGCAGCCCAGGGGGGAGTCAGCCCCAGCATTTT; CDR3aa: CASSPGGSQPQHF
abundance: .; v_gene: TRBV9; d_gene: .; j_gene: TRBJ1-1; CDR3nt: TGTGCCAGCAGCAAAATCCCTCTTGCCTACACTGAAGCTTTCTTT; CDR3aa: CASSKIPLAYTEAFF
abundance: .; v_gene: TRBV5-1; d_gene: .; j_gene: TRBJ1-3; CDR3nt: TGCGCCAGCAGCTTCGGGGGACGAGACACCATATATTTT; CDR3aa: CASSFGGRDTIYF